This passage covers 22 T cell receptor beta chains from one sample sequenced in a study of T cell responses to AZD1222 COVID-19 vaccine. The data were produced by immunoSEQ multiplex PCR, yet TCRdb's version contains in-frame clones alone and is incomplete. This table has some 160,000 clones, 85% to 95% appearing once. The sequencing here drew on peripheral blood, taken on day 0 of AZD1222 vaccination. These receptors originate from an adult in good health.

The chain carries TRBV4-1 and TRBJ2-7, with 8 nucleotides matching TRBD2. The CDR3 extends over 17 amino acids. The V gene's germline CDR1 is MGHRA and CDR2 YSYEKL. The junction had 9 bases not matched to a gene; V was cut back by 1 base and J by 1 base. The CDR3 spells CASSQVIPERESYEQYF. In DNA, the CDR3 is TGCGCCAGCAGCCAAGTAATACCCGAGCGGGAGTCCTACGAGCAGTACTTC.

The chain combines TRBV29-1 with TRBJ2-1; D might be TRBD1 (7 bases). CDR3 length: 17 amino acids. The ends were cut back, 5 bases at V and 8 bases at J, with 28 bases in the middle. The germline CDR1 and CDR2 sequences are SQVTM and ANQGSEA. The CDR3: CSVLGGRGLIRGDEQFF. The CDR3 nucleotides read TGCAGCGTTCTGGGGGGTAGGGGGCTCATCAGGGGAGATGAGCAGTTCTTC.

The gene calls are TRBV19 and TRBJ1-2; D uncertain. V dropped 4 bases and J dropped 4 bases, with 16 bases sitting between them. Germline loops: CDR1 LNHDA, CDR2 SQIVND (reference sequence). The CDR3 loop spans 15 amino acids. Written as DNA, the CDR3 is TGTGCCAGTAGTAAGGAATCCCTTGGGAGCTATGGCTACACCTTC. Amino acids: CASSKESLGSYGYTF.

This clone is a singleton in its sample. The chain uses TRBV5-1 and TRBJ2-3; D uncertain. This CDR3 has 14 residues. V was trimmed by 2 bases and J by 0 bases, leaving 7 bases between them. Germline values: CDR1 SGHRS, CDR2 YFSETQ. The CDR3: CASSFSVSTDTQYF. CDR3 sequence (DNA): TGCGCCAGCAGCTTTTCCGTAAGCACAGATACGCAGTATTTT. The variable domain in full, with the rest retrieved from reference TRBV5-1 and TRBJ2-3, is KAGVTQTPRYLIKTRGQQVTLSCSPISGHRSVSWYQQTPGQGLQFLFEYFSETQRNKGNFPGRFSGRQFSNSRSEMNVSTLELGDSALYLCASSFSVSTDTQYFGPGTRLTVL.

The count of this clone is one. The chain links TRBV10-3 to TRBJ1-1; 11 positions agree with TRBD1. Trimming took 10 bases from V and 1 from J; bases not matched to a gene: 2. Germline CDR1 reads ENHRY; CDR2 reads SYGVKD. This CDR3 is 13 amino acids long. CDR3: CATGTGGNTEAFF. CDR3 DNA sequence: TGTGCCACCGGGACAGGGGGGAACACTGAAGCTTTCTTT.

V usage is TRBV9 and J usage is TRBJ1-1; a weak D match, TRBD1 (6 bases). Trimming removed 4 bases at V and 5 bases at J, with 15 bases between. In germline, CDR1 is SGDLS, CDR2 YYNGEE. CDR3 length: 14 residues. The chain's CDR3 is CASSTATGRTEAFF. The CDR3 nucleotides read TGTGCCAGCAGCACCGCTACAGGGCGGACTGAAGCTTTCTTT.

The chain has TRBV7-2 and TRBJ2-3, with a possible D match to TRBD2 (5 bases). The CDR3 has 18 amino acids. V lost 4 bases to trimming and J lost 3 bases, with 23 bases between them. The germline gives CDR1 SGHTA, CDR2 FQGNSA. The CDR3 spells CASSSDQPGIGWTDTQYF. The CDR3, as DNA: TGTGCCAGCAGCTCAGACCAACCCGGGATCGGTTGGACAGATACGCAGTATTTT.

This chain connects TRBV6-6 to TRBJ1-2; D uncertain. This CDR3 has 15 residues. Germline V CDR1 and CDR2: MNHNY, SVGAGI (reference sequence). The V and J ends lost 5 bases and 3 bases respectively, with 16 bases between them. The CDR3 bases are TGTGCCAGCAGTCCCCAACCCGCAGTCTACTATGGCTACACCTTC. Protein: CASSPQPAVYYGYTF.

The chain couples TRBV5-4 to TRBJ2-2; D gene ambiguous. Trimming removed 4 bases at V and 6 bases at J, with 4 bases between. The length of the CDR3 is 11 residues. The germline V gene has CDR1 SGHNT and CDR2 YYREEE (reference sequence). The CDR3 DNA is TGTGCCAGCAGCCTGTCCGGGGAGCTGTTTTTT. It is translated as CASSLSGELFF.

CDR3 sequence: CASSSGHTSDRYF. The CDR3 DNA reads TGTGCCAGCAGCTCCGGACATACCTCGGATCGGTATTTT. The chain joins TRBV11-2 to TRBJ1-3, with D tentatively TRBD1 (5 bases). From germline, CDR1 is SGHAT and CDR2 FQNNGV. The germline V and J ends were trimmed by 4 bases and 16 bases, with 20 bases remaining between them. This CDR3 is built from 13 residues.

For the CDR3, the DNA is TGTGCCAGCAGCCAAGGGACTAGCGGCGTTAGGAACATTCAGTACTTC. Translation gives CASSQGTSGVRNIQYF. The chain combines TRBV3-1 (or the pseudogene TRBV3-2) with TRBJ2-4, with TRBD2 identical over 10 bases. With 1 base clipped from V and 7 bases from J, the junction kept 7 bases outside the gene matches. Germline V gene lookup returns CDR1 LGHDT and CDR2 YNNKEL (reference sequence). CDR3 length equals 16 residues.

The chain links TRBV6-6 to TRBJ1-4, with D maybe TRBD1 (5 bases). Per germline, CDR1 MNHNY and CDR2 SVGAGI (reference sequence). V was trimmed by 6 bases and J by 11 bases, leaving 22 bases between them. The CDR3 contains 15 residues. The CDR3 loop is CASSPTGLPGGKLFF. The CDR3 DNA reads as TGTGCCAGCAGCCCAACGGGACTTCCTGGGGGGAAACTGTTTTTT.

The chain couples TRBV7-9 to TRBJ1-2; 7 bases are a match to TRBD1. Germline CDR1 SEHNR, CDR2 FQNEAQ (reference sequence). Trimming at V came to 1 base and at J to 2 bases, leaving 4 bases not matched to a gene. This CDR3 is 15 amino acids long. The CDR3 reads CASSLGLQGNYGYTF. The CDR3 bases are TGTGCCAGCAGCTTAGGCCTACAGGGGAACTATGGCTACACCTTC.

This chain uses TRBV30 with TRBJ1-2; D not certain. Deletions cut 3 bases from V and 4 bases from J, with 15 bases between. This CDR3 is built from 14 residues. Germline CDR1 is GTSNPN and CDR2 is SVGIG (reference sequence). The chain's CDR3 is CAWRYQNLGYGYTF. The CDR3 region has the DNA TGTGCCTGGAGGTACCAAAACTTGGGCTATGGCTACACCTTC.

The J gene is TRBJ2-1, the V gene TRBV14; D may match TRBD1 or TRBD2 (5 bases each). Looked up from germline, CDR1 is SGHDN and CDR2 is FVKESK. Trimming removed 6 bases at V and 0 bases at J, with 9 bases between. The CDR3 totals 14 residues. The CDR3 protein is CASSRDRSYNEQFF. Written as DNA, the CDR3 is TGTGCCAGCAGTAGGGACCGCTCCTACAATGAGCAGTTCTTC.

The genes are TRBV5-1 and TRBJ2-7; 7 positions match TRBD1. The CDR3 runs to 14 residues. Germline V gene lookup returns CDR1 SGHRS and CDR2 YFSETQ. Trimming at V came to 1 base and at J to 3 bases, leaving 4 bases not matched to a gene. CDR3 sequence (DNA): TGCGCCAGCAGCTTGTTGACAGGGAGCTACGAGCAGTACTTC. Protein product: CASSLLTGSYEQYF.

The J gene is TRBJ1-1, the V gene TRBV3-1 (or the pseudogene TRBV3-2); D not certain. V was cut by 0 bases and J by 4 bases, with 6 bases left in between. The CDR3 consists of 13 residues. CDR1 and CDR2 from the germline V gene are LGHDT and YNNKEL (reference sequence). CDR3 sequence (DNA): TGTGCCAGCAGCCAAGATGGTGGCACTGAAGCTTTCTTT. This codes for CASSQDGGTEAFF.

The rearrangement joins TRBV7-9 to TRBJ1-2; D is perhaps TRBD1 (5 bases). The CDR3 is 16 amino acids. The V end lost 2 bases, the J end lost 6 bases, and 19 bases lay between the germline ends. In germline, CDR1 is SEHNR, CDR2 FQNEAQ (reference sequence). This chain's CDR3 is CASSLYRAGGGDGYTF. In DNA, the CDR3 is TGTGCCAGCAGCTTATATAGGGCTGGGGGAGGAGATGGCTACACCTTC.

The V and J genes are TRBV3-1 (or the pseudogene TRBV3-2) and TRBJ1-4; D is unclear. V lost 3 bases and J 3 bases, leaving 11 bases between the germline ends. The germline CDR1 and CDR2 sequences are LGHDT and YNNKEL (reference sequence). The CDR3 runs to 15 residues. CDR3 sequence (DNA): TGTGCCAGCAGCCATTTTCTCGGGTCTAATGAAAAACTGTTTTTT. It translates to CASSHFLGSNEKLFF.

V is TRBV7-9 and J is TRBJ1-5, with unresolved D. CDR1 SEHNR and CDR2 FQNEAQ come from the germline V gene (reference sequence). This CDR3 comprises 14 residues. The ends were cut back, 6 bases at V and 2 bases at J, with 11 bases in the middle. Here the CDR3 reads CASSPKGGNQPQHF. CDR3 nucleotides: TGTGCCAGCAGTCCCAAGGGTGGCAATCAGCCCCAGCATTTT.

In its sample, this clone was seen a few times. The chain links TRBV4-3 to TRBJ2-1; 8 bases align to TRBD1. V lost 2 bases to trimming and J lost 4 bases; unmatched junction nucleotides: 10. Germline V gives CDR1 LGHNA, CDR2 YSLEER. The CDR3 length is 17 residues. The CDR3 DNA is TGCGCCAGCAGCCAAATCCTAGGGACAGGACTTTACAATGAGCAGTTCTTC. As protein: CASSQILGTGLYNEQFF.

This sequence joins TRBV11-3 and TRBJ1-1; TRBD1 aligns across 8 bases. There are 15 residues in the CDR3. V was pared by 1 base and J by 4 bases, with 5 bases of the junction left unmatched. Looked up from germline, CDR1 is SGHNT and CDR2 is YENEEA. In DNA, the CDR3 is TGTGCCAGCAGCTTAGTGGACAGGGAGGGCACTGAAGCTTTCTTT. Amino acid sequence: CASSLVDREGTEAFF.